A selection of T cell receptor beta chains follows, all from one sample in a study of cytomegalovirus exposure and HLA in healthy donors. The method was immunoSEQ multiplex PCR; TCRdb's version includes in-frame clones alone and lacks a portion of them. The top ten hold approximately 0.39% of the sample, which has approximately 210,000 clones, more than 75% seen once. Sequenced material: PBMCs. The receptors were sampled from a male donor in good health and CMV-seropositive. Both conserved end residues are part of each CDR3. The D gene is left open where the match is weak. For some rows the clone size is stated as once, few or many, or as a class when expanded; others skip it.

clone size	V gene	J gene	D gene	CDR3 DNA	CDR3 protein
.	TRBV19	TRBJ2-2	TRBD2	TGTGCCAGTAAGGCGGGAGGGGGCGTCACCGGGGAGCTGTTTTTT	CASKAGGGVTGELFF
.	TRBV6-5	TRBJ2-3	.	TGTGCCAGCAGCTTCAGGGCACCAGATACGCAGTATTTT	CASSFRAPDTQYF
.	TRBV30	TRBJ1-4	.	TGTGCCTCCGCCGGGGGAAATTACGAAAAACTGTTTTTT	CASAGGNYEKLFF
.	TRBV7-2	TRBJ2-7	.	TGTGCCAGCAGCCCAAAGGGGGTCGGGGGGTACTACGAGCAGTACTTC	CASSPKGVGGYYEQYF
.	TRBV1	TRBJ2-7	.	TGCACCAGCAGCCAATGCGGGGGGGAGGCCTACGAGCAGTACTTC	CTSSQCGGEAYEQYF
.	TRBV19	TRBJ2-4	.	TGTGCCAGTAGCCCACTCGGGACTTACCCGAACATTCAGTACTTC	CASSPLGTYPNIQYF
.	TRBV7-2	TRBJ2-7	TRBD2	TGTGCCAGCAGCCAAAATAGCGGGGGCCCCTACGAGCAGTACTTC	CASSQNSGGPYEQYF
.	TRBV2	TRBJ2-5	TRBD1	TGTGCCAGCAGTGTAAACAGGGGGCGGGAGACCCAGTACTTC	CASSVNRGRETQYF
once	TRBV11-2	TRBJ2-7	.	TGTGCCAGCAGCCCCCTAGGATTCAGTTACCGCTCCTACGAGCAGTACTTC	CASSPLGFSYRSYEQYF
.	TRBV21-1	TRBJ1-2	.	TGTGCCAGCAGCAACCGAGGGGAGGACTACTATGGCTACACCTTC	CASSNRGEDYYGYTF
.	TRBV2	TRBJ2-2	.	TGTGCCAGCAGTGCGCAGGGCGTCGGGGAGCTGTTTTTT	CASSAQGVGELFF
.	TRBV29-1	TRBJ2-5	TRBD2	TGCAGCGTTGAAGACCCGCGGACTGGGACTAGCGGCGAAGAGACCCAGTACTTC	CSVEDPRTGTSGEETQYF
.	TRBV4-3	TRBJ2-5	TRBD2	TGCGCCAGCAGCCAAGAACTAGCGAGAAAAGAGACCCAGTACTTC	CASSQELARKETQYF
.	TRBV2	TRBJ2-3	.	TGTGCCAGCATCCCGGGACTCCCTTCGGATACGCAGTATTTT	CASIPGLPSDTQYF
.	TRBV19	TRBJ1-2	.	TGTGCCAGTAGTGTTGACAGATATGGCTACACCTTC	CASSVDRYGYTF
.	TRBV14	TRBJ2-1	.	TGTGCCAGCAGCCAAGATTTGCGGGATCTTCAGTTCTTC	CASSQDLRDLQFF
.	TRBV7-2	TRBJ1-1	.	TGTGCCAGCAGCTGGGCATATGGATGGAACACTGAAGCTTTCTTT	CASSWAYGWNTEAFF
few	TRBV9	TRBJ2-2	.	TGTGCCAGCAGAGATAACAGGTACACCGGGGAGCTGTTTTTT	CASRDNRYTGELFF
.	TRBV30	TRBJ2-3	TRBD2	TGTGCCTGGAACCCGGGAGGGGATACGCAGTATTTT	CAWNPGGDTQYF
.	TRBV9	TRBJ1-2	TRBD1	TGTGCCAGCAGCGTAGCCCCGGGACAGGGATATGGCTACACCTTC	CASSVAPGQGYGYTF
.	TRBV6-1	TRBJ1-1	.	TGTGCCAGCAGCCTCCAGTTCACTGAAGCTTTCTTT	CASSLQFTEAFF
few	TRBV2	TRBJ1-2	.	TGTGCCAGCACCCTAGAGGGGGTACCTGTGGGGGGCTACACCTTC	CASTLEGVPVGGYTF
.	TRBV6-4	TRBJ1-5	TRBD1	TGTGCCAGCAGGGCCGAGGGGGCCGATAATCAGCCCCAGCATTTT	CASRAEGADNQPQHF
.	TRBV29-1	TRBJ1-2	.	TGCAGCGTTGGAACAGGGACCAACTATGGCTACACCTTC	CSVGTGTNYGYTF
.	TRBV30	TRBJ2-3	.	TGTGCCTGGACCCCCCCAATGCGGATGGATACGCAGTATTTT	CAWTPPMRMDTQYF
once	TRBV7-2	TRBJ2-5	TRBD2	TGTGCCAGCAGCTTGTCGGGAGGAGGGTGGGAGACCCAGTACTTC	CASSLSGGGWETQYF
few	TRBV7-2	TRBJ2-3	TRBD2	TGTGCCAGCAGCGCCGTGGCACTAGCGCCTAGCACAGATACGCAGTATTTT	CASSAVALAPSTDTQYF
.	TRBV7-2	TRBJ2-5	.	TGTGCCAGCAGCTTCCCCATTAGCGGACAAGAGACCCAGTACTTC	CASSFPISGQETQYF
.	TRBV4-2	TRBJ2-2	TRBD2	TGTGCCAGCAGCCCCCGGACTAGCGGGGTCACCGGGGAGCTGTTTTTT	CASSPRTSGVTGELFF
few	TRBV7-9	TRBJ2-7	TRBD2	TGTGCCAGCAGCTTTCATGGACTAGCGGGGGTTGAGCAGTACTTC	CASSFHGLAGVEQYF
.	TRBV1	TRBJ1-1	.	TGCACCAGCAGCCAAGGGGCACCTGAAGCTTTCTTT	CTSSQGAPEAFF
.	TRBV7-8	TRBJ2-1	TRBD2	TGTGCCAGCAGCTTGGGCGGGGGGCCCTACAATGAGCAGTTCTTC	CASSLGGGPYNEQFF
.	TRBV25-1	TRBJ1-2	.	TGTGCCAGCGGTACATGGGGAGTCTATGGCTACACCTTC	CASGTWGVYGYTF
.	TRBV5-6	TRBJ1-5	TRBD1	TGTGCCAGCAGCTCCCGGGACAGGGGCCAGCCCCAGCATTTT	CASSSRDRGQPQHF
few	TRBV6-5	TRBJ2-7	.	TGTGCCAGCAGTTACTTTGGGAGAACCTACGAGCAGTACTTC	CASSYFGRTYEQYF
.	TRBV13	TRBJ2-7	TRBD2	TGTGCCAGCAGCGCGCTAGCGGGGGGGTCCTCCTACGAGCAGTACTTC	CASSALAGGSSYEQYF